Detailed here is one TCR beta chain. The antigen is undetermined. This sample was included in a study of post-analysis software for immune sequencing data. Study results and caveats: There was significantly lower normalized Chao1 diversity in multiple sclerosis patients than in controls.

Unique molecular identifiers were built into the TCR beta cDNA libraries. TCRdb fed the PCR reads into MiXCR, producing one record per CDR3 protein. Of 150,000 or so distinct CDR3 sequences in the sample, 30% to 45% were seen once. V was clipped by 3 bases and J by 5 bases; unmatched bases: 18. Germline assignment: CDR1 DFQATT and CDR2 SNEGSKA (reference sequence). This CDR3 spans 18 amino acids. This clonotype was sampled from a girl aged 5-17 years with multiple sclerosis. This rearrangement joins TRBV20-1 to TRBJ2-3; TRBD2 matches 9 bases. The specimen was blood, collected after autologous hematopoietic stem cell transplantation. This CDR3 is CSASRNHDLSGRGDTQYF. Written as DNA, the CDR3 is TGCAGTGCTAGCCGTAACCACGACCTTAGCGGGAGAGGAGATACGCAGTATTTT.